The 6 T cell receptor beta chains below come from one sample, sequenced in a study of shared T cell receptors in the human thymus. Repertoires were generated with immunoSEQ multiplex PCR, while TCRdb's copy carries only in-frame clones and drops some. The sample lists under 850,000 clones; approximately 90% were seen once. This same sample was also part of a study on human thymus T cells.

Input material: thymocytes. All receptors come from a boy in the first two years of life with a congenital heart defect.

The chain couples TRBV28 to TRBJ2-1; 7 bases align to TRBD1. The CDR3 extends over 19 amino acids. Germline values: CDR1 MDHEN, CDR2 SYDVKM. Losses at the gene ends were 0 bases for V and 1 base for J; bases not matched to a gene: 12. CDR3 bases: TGTGCCAGCAGTTTATGGCCCTTAGAGGGGGCAAAGTCCTACAATGAGCAGTTCTTC. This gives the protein CASSLWPLEGAKSYNEQFF.

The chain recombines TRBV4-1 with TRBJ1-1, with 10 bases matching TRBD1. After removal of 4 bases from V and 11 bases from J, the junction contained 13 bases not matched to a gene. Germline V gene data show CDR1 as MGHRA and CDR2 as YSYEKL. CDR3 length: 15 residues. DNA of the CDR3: TGCGCCAGCAGCCCACCGACAGGGGGCAGGTTCAGGGCTTTCTTT. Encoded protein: CASSPPTGGRFRAFF.

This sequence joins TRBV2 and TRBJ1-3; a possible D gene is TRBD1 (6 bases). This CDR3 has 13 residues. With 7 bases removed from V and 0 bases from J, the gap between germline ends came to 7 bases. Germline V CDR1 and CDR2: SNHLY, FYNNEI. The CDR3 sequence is CASKQGSGNTIYF. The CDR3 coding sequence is TGTGCCAGCAAACAGGGCTCTGGAAACACCATATATTTT.

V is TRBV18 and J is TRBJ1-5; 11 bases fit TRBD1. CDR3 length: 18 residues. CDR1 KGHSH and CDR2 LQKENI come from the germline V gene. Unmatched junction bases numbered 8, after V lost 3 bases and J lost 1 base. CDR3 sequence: CASSPGTGGRKSNQPQHF. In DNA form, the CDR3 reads TGTGCCAGCTCACCTGGGACAGGGGGGCGAAAGAGCAATCAGCCCCAGCATTTT.

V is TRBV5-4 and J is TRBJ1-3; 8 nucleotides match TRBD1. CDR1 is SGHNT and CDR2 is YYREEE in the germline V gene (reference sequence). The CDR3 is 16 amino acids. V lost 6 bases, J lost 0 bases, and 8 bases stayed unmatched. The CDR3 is CASTRGQVDSGNTIYF. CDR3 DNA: TGTGCCAGCACCCGGGGACAGGTCGACTCTGGAAACACCATATATTTT.

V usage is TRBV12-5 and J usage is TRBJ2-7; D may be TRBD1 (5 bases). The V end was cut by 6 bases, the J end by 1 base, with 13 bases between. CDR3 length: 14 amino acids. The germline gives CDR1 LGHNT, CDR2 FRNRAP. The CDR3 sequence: CASGPRTPSYEQYF. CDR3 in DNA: TGTGCTAGTGGCCCGAGGACACCTTCCTACGAGCAGTACTTC.